The 10 T cell receptor beta chains given below trace back to one sample, sequenced in a study of prognosis after radiotherapy for stage I lung cancer. Two rounds of multiplex PCR amplified TCR beta CDR3 from genomic DNA. First-round PCR employed TRBV- and TRBJ-specific primers for each gene. MiXCR was run by TCRdb on the multiplex PCR reads, yielding one entry per CDR3 protein. This table holds some 15,000 distinct CDR3 sequences, 15% to 20% found once. Material: PBMCs, obtained before or after stereotactic body radiation therapy (not recorded which). These receptors were obtained from a donor over 45 with non-small cell lung cancer.

By proportion, this clonotype is medium-sized. This sequence joins TRBV9 and TRBJ2-3, with TRBD2 matching 8 bases. The CDR3 contains 16 residues. J gave up 2 bases and V 0 bases, and 5 bases lay outside the gene matches. Germline CDR1 SGDLS, CDR2 YYNGEE. The CDR3 loop reads CASSVGREGSTDTQYF. DNA for the CDR3: TGTGCCAGCAGCGTAGGTCGGGAGGGCTCCACAGATACGCAGTATTTT.

The sample holds many counts of this clonotype. The rearrangement links TRBV20-1 to TRBJ2-5; D is uncertain. The germline gives CDR1 DFQATT, CDR2 SNEGSKA (reference sequence). Trimming removed 0 bases at V and 6 bases at J, with 17 bases between. The CDR3 consists of 15 residues. The CDR3 sequence is CSARDLRVVGQTQYF. The CDR3 bases are TGCAGTGCTAGAGATCTCAGAGTAGTTGGGCAGACCCAGTACTTC.

This clonotype was seen many times. This chain links TRBV6-5 with TRBJ2-1, with 9 bases identical to TRBD1. The CDR3 is 15 amino acids. Trimming removed 2 bases from V and 7 bases from J; junction bases left unmatched: 6. Per the germline V gene, CDR1 is MNHEY and CDR2 is SVGAGI. Here the CDR3 DNA reads TGTGCCAGCAGTTACACCGGGACAGGGAATAATGAGCAGTTCTTC. This translates into CASSYTGTGNNEQFF.

This clonotype was detected a few times. The gene calls are TRBV5-6 and TRBJ2-7; 8 nucleotides match TRBD1. CDR3 length equals 14 residues. Germline V gene sequence: CDR1 SGHDT, CDR2 YYEEEE. V lost 3 bases to trimming and J lost 3 bases; unmatched junction nucleotides: 5. CDR3 sequence: CASSSRQGFYEQYV. The CDR3 region has the DNA TGTGCCAGCAGCTCCAGACAGGGGTTCTACGAGCAGTACGTC.

This clonotype was seen ten or more times. The chain is built from TRBV20-1 and TRBJ2-2, with 7 bases aligning to TRBD1. In germline, CDR1 is DFQATT, CDR2 SNEGSKA (reference sequence). This CDR3 has 15 residues. The junction had 7 bases not matched to a gene; V was cut back by 2 bases and J by 4 bases. CDR3 DNA sequence: TGCAGTGCTAGACGACAGGGATGGAGCACCGGGGAGCTGTTTTTT. Protein product: CSARRQGWSTGELFF.

This clonotype came up many times. V and J are TRBV12-5 and TRBJ2-7; tentatively, D is TRBD2 (6 bases). The ends were cut back, 6 bases at V and 5 bases at J, with 17 bases in the middle. This CDR3 region has 14 residues. Germline CDR1 and CDR2: LGHNT and FRNRAP. CDR3 in DNA: TGTGCTAGTGGGAGGGACTCCCATTCCGACGAGCAGTACTTC. It yields the protein CASGRDSHSDEQYF.

This clonotype was seen at least ten times. The chain is built from TRBV18 and TRBJ2-1, with TRBD1 identical over 8 bases. The CDR3 covers 14 residues. J was trimmed by 7 bases and V by 4 bases; bases with no gene match: 6. Germline-derived CDR1 and CDR2 are KGHSH and LQKENI. In DNA form, the CDR3 reads TGTGCCAGCTCACTACAGGGGGTTGGGAATGAGCAGTTCTTC. Amino acid sequence: CASSLQGVGNEQFF.

The chain couples TRBV28 to TRBJ2-1; no reliable D call. The CDR3 loop spans 14 amino acids. Trimming left V 6 bases short and J 6 bases short, with 15 bases between. Germline-derived CDR1 and CDR2 are MDHEN and SYDVKM. CDR3 coding DNA: TGTGCCAGCAGGATCTTCGACGGTACCAATGAGCAGTTCTTC. Its translation: CASRIFDGTNEQFF.

In its sample, this clonotype was seen many times. At one of its ends the junction is not consistent with the germline gene, which may arise from a read error. The rearrangement joins TRBV7-7 to TRBJ2-3; no reliable D call. The CDR3 totals 14 residues. Germline V gene lookup returns CDR1 SSHAT and CDR2 FNYEAQ (reference sequence). CDR3 in amino acids: CASSLDGSTDTQYF. DNA for the CDR3: TGTGCTAGCAGCTTAGACGGGAGCACAGATACGCAGTATTTT.

This clonotype was seen ten or more times. This chain links TRBV12-3 or TRBV12-4 with TRBJ1-5; D possibly corresponds to TRBD1 (6 bases). With 5 bases removed from V and 3 bases from J, the gap between germline ends came to 14 bases. The CDR3 runs 15 residues. The CDR3 region has the DNA TGTGCCAGCAGTAACTCAGGGGAACCCAATCAGCCCCAGCATTTT. Protein: CASSNSGEPNQPQHF.